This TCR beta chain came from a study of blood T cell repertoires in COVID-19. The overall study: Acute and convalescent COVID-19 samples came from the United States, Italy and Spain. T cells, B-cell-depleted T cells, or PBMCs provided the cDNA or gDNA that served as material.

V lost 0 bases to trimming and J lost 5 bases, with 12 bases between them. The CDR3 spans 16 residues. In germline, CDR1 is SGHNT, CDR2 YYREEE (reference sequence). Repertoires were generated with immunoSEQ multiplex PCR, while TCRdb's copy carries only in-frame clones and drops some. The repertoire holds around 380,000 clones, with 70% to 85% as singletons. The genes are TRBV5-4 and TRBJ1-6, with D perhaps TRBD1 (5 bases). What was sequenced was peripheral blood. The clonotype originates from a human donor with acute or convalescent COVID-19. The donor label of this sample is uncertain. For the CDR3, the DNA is TGTGCCAGCAGCTTGGGTGGCAGGGTACATAATTCACCCCTCCACTTT. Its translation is CASSLGGRVHNSPLHF.